This T cell receptor (beta chain) is from a study of blood T cell repertoires in COVID-19. Study in general: Samples of COVID-19 (acute and convalescent) were obtained from the United States, Italy and Spain. Sources were T cells, B-cell-depleted T cells, or PBMCs; the material itself was cDNA or gDNA.

Sequencing used immunoSEQ multiplex PCR; TCRdb keeps in-frame clones, though not all of them. The repertoire holds about 150,000 clones, with 76% as singletons. The CDR3 runs to 15 residues. Germline V gene data show CDR1 as SGDLS and CDR2 as YYNGEE. The V and J ends lost 0 bases and 4 bases respectively, with 13 bases between them. Input material: peripheral blood. The chain couples TRBV9 to TRBJ1-1, with D perhaps matching TRBD1 (5 bases). The receptor's source is a woman over 75 with acute or convalescent COVID-19. CDR3 sequence (DNA): TGTGCCAGCAGCGTAGTCCAGGGCGCGAGCACTGAAGCTTTCTTT. It translates to CASSVVQGASTEAFF. The full variable domain, with the rest looked up from reference TRBV9 and TRBJ1-1, is DSGVTQTPKHLITATGQRVTLRCSPRSGDLSVYWYQQSLDQGLQFLIQYYNGEERAKGNILERFSAQQFPDLHSELNLSSLELGDSALYFCASSVVQGASTEAFFGQGTRLTVV.